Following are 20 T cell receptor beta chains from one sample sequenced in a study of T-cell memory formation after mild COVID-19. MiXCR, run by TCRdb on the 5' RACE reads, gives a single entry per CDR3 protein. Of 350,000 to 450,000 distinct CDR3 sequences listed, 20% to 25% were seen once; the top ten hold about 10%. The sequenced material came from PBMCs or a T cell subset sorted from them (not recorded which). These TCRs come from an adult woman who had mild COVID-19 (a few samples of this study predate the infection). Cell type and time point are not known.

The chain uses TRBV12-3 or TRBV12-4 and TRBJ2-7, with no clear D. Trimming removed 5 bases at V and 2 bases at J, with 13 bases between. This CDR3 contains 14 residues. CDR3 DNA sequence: TGTGCCAGCAGTACTCCGTCGAACCCCTACGAGCAGTACTTC. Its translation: CASSTPSNPYEQYF.

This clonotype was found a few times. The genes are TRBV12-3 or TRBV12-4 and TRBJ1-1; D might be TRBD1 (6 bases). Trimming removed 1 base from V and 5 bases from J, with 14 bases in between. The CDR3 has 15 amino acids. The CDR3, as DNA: TGTGCCAGCAGTTTAGATGGGGGGGCTTCTACTGAAGCTTTCTTT. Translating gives CASSLDGGASTEAFF.

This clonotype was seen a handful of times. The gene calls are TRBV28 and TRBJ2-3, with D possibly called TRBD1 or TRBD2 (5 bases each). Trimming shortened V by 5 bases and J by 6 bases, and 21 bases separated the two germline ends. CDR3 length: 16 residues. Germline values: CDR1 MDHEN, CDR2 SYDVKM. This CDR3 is CASSLPGTAAFDTQYF. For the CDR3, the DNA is TGTGCCAGCAGTCTCCCCGGGACCGCGGCATTTGATACGCAGTATTTT.

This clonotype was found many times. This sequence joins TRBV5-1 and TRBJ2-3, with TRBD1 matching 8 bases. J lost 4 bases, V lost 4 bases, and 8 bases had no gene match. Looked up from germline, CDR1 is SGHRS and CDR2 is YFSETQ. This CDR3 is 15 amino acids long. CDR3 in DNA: TGCGCCAGCAGCGGGGGCAGGGGGCGGTCAGATACGCAGTATTTT. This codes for CASSGGRGRSDTQYF.

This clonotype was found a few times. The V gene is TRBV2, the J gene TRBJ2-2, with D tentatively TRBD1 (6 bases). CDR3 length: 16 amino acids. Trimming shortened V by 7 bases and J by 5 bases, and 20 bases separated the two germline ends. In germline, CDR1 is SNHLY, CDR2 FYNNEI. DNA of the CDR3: TGTGCCAGCACCCGGGTCCAAGGGGGATTAACCGGGGAGCTGTTTTTT. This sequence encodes CASTRVQGGLTGELFF.

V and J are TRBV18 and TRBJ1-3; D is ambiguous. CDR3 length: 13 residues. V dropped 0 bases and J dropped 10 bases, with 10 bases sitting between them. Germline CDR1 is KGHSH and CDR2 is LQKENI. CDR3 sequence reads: CASSPPLAGTIYF. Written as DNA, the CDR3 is TGTGCCAGCTCACCACCATTGGCGGGAACCATATATTTT.

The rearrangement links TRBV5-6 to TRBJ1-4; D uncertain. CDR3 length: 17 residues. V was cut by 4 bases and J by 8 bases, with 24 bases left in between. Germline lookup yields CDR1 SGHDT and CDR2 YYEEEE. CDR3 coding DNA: TGTGCCAGCAGCACCGTCGGCCAGATGGGTGGTCGGGAAAAACTGTTTTTT. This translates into CASSTVGQMGGREKLFF.

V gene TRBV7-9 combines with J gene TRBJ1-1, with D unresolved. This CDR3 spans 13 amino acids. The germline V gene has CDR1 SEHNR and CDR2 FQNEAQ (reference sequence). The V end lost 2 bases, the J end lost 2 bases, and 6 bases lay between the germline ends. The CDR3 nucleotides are TGTGCCAGCAGCTTATTTGGTAACACTGAAGCTTTCTTT. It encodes CASSLFGNTEAFF.

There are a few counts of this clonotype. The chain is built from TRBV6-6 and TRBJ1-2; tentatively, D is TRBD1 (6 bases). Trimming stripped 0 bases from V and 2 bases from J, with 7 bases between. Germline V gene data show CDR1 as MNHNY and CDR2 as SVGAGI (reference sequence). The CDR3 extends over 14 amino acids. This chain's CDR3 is CASSYSDRNYGYTF. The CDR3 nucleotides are TGTGCCAGCAGTTACTCAGACAGGAACTATGGCTACACCTTC.

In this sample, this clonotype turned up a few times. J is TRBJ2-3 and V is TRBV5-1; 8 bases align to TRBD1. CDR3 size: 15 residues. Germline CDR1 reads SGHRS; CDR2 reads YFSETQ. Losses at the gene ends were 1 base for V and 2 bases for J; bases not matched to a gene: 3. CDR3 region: CASSLWGQDTDTQYF. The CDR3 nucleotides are TGCGCCAGCAGCTTGTGGGGACAGGACACAGATACGCAGTATTTT.

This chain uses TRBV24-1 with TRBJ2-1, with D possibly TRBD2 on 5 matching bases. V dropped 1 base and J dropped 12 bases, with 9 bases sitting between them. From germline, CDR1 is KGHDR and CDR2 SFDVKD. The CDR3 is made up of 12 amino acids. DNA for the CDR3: TGTGCCACCAGTGATTTTGTCGGGGTGCAGTTCTTC. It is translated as CATSDFVGVQFF.

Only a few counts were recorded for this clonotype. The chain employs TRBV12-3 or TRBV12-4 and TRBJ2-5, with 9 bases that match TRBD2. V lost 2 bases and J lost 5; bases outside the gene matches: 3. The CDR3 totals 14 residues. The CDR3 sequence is CASSLSLAGETQYF. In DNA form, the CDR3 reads TGTGCCAGCAGTTTATCCCTAGCGGGGGAGACCCAGTACTTC.

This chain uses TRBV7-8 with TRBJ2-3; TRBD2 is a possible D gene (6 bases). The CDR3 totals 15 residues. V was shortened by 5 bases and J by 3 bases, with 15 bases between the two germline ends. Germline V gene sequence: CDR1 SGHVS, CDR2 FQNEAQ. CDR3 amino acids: CASSLRLEGTDTQYF. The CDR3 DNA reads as TGTGCCAGCAGCCTCCGACTAGAAGGGACAGATACGCAGTATTTT.

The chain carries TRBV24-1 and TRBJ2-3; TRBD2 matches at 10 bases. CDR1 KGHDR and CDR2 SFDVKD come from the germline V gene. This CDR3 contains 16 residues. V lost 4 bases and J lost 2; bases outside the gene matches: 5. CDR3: CATSDASGGLTDTQYF. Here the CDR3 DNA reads TGTGCCACCAGTGACGCTAGCGGGGGACTCACAGATACGCAGTATTTT.

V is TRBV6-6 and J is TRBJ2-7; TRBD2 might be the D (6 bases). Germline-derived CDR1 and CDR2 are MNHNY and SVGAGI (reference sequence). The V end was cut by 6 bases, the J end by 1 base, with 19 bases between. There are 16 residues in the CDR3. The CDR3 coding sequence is TGTGCCAGCAGGGACCTGAGGGACTCGGGATCCTACGAGCAGTACTTC. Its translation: CASRDLRDSGSYEQYF.

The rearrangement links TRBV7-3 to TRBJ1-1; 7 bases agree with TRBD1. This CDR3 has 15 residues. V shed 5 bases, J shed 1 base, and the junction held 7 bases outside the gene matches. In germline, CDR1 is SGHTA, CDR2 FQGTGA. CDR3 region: CASSLSRTGNTEAFF. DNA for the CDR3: TGTGCCAGCAGCCTCTCTCGGACAGGGAACACTGAAGCTTTCTTT.

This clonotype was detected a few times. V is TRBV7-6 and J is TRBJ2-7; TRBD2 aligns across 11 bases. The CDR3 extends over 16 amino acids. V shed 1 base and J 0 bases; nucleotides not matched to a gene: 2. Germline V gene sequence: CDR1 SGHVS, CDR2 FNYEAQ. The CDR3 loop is CASSLGTSGLSYEQYF. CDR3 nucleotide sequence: TGTGCCAGCAGCTTAGGGACTAGCGGGCTCTCCTACGAGCAGTACTTC.

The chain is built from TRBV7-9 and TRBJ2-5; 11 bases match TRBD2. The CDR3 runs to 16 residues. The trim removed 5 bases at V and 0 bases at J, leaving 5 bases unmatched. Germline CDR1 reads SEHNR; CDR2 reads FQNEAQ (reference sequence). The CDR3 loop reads CASSIRLAGNQETQYF. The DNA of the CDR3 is TGTGCCAGCAGCATAAGACTAGCGGGGAACCAAGAGACCCAGTACTTC.

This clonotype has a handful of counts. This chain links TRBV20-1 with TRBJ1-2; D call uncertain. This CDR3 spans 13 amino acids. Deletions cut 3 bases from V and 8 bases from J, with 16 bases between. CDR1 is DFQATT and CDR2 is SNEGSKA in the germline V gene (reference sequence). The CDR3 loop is CSARMAGLRGYTF. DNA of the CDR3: TGCAGTGCTAGGATGGCCGGTCTTCGAGGCTACACCTTC.

In nucleotides, the CDR3 is TGTGCCAGCACCAGGCCCGGGGATTACTATGGCTACACCTTC. Its protein product is CASTRPGDYYGYTF. The chain has TRBV12-3 or TRBV12-4 and TRBJ1-2; D is uncertain. Between the trimmed V and J ends, which lost 7 bases and 3 bases, there was a span of 15 bases. The CDR3 length is 14 residues.